A selection of T cell receptor beta chains follows, all from one sample in a study of beta chain features in type 1 diabetes. Profiled with immunoSEQ multiplex PCR; TCRdb holds only in-frame clones, not every one. The table shows a few hundred thousand clones, with roughly 20% occurring only once. The material sequenced was naive CD4+ T cells from blood. The receptors were gathered from a middle-aged woman with type 1 diabetes. The CDR3 runs from the conserved cysteine through the conserved F or W. The order of the fields is V gene, D gene, CDR3 protein. A D gene is named only where the DNA matches it firmly.

v_gene: TRBV7-2
d_gene: NA
CDR3aa: CASSLLRGPDTQYF

v_gene: TRBV19
d_gene: TRBD2
CDR3aa: CASGTSGIIEQFF

v_gene: TRBV29-1
d_gene: NA
CDR3aa: CSVEDKGWVTDTQYF

v_gene: TRBV7-9
d_gene: NA
CDR3aa: CASSFYLNSPLHF

v_gene: TRBV10-3
d_gene: NA
CDR3aa: CAISQSSGEKLFF

v_gene: TRBV28
d_gene: TRBD2
CDR3aa: CASRVSGSDEQFF

v_gene: TRBV7-2
d_gene: NA
CDR3aa: CASNLLVPDTQYF

v_gene: TRBV2
d_gene: NA
CDR3aa: CAAGDGADTQYF

v_gene: TRBV28
d_gene: TRBD1
CDR3aa: CASRTGGETGELFF

v_gene: TRBV5-1
d_gene: TRBD1
CDR3aa: CASSAGQGAGGTEAFF

v_gene: TRBV7-9
d_gene: NA
CDR3aa: CASSDGGETQYF

v_gene: TRBV28
d_gene: TRBD2
CDR3aa: CASSSSGGATDTQYF

v_gene: TRBV7-2
d_gene: TRBD2
CDR3aa: CASSLGPSGNTGELFF

v_gene: TRBV5-4
d_gene: TRBD2
CDR3aa: CASSQPTSAEGQFF

v_gene: TRBV9
d_gene: TRBD1
CDR3aa: CASSVGQGNYGYTF

v_gene: TRBV2
d_gene: NA
CDR3aa: CASSEEVGGELFF

v_gene: TRBV7-9
d_gene: NA
CDR3aa: CASSSGLPRRGTEAFF